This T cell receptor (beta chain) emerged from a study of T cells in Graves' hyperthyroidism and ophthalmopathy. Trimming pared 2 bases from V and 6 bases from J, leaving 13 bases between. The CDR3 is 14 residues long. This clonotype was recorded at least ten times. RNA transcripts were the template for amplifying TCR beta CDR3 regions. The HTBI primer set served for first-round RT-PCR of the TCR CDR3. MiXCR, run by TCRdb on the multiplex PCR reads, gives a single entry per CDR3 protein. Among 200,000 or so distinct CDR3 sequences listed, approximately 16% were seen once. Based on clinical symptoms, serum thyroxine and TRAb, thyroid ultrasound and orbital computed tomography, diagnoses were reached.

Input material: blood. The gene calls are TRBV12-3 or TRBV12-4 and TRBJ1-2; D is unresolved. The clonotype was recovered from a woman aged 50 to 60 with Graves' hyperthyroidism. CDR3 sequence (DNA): TGTGCCAGCAGTTTACTGGGTAGATCAGATGGCTACACCTTC. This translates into CASSLLGRSDGYTF.